Shown below are 27 T cell receptor beta chains from a single sample sequenced in a study of blood T cell repertoires in COVID-19. Sequenced by immunoSEQ multiplex PCR; TCRdb stores in-frame clones only, minus some. The data show about 150,000 clones, about 86% seen once. Sample: peripheral blood. The source of these receptors is a woman in her fifties or sixties with acute or convalescent COVID-19.

The chain employs TRBV14 and TRBJ1-1; 7 bases line up with TRBD1. The V gene end was trimmed by 5 bases and the J gene end by 0 bases; junction bases not matched to a gene: 6. The germline gives CDR1 SGHDN, CDR2 FVKESK. The CDR3 covers 15 residues. The DNA of the CDR3 is TGTGCCAGCAGCAGACAGGGACTCATGAACACTGAAGCTTTCTTT. Translation gives CASSRQGLMNTEAFF. Using reference TRBV14 and TRBJ1-1 for the parts outside the CDR3, the full variable domain is EAGVTQFPSHSVIEKGQTVTLRCDPISGHDNLYWYRRVMGKEIKFLLHFVKESKQDESGMPNNRFLAERTGGTYSTLKVQPAELEDSGVYFCASSRQGLMNTEAFFGQGTRLTVV.

This rearrangement joins TRBV28 to TRBJ2-7; 9 bases align to TRBD1. Germline V gene lookup returns CDR1 MDHEN and CDR2 SYDVKM. CDR3 length: 14 amino acids. With 2 bases clipped from V and 2 bases from J, the junction kept 1 base outside the gene matches. The CDR3 spells CASSLGDRAYEQYV. In DNA form, the CDR3 reads TGTGCCAGCAGTTTAGGGGACAGGGCCTACGAGCAGTACGTC.

The chain employs TRBV7-9 and TRBJ1-2; D perhaps matches TRBD1 (5 bases). Trimming removed 2 bases from V and 2 bases from J, with 9 bases in between. The CDR3 spans 14 residues. Germline CDR1 and CDR2: SEHNR and FQNEAQ (reference sequence). The CDR3, as DNA: TGTGCCAGCAGCTTATTGCGACAGAACTATGGCTACACCTTC. It is translated as CASSLLRQNYGYTF.

The chain employs TRBV7-3 and TRBJ1-6, with D unclear. Between the trimmed V and J ends, which lost 4 bases and 7 bases, there was a span of 5 bases. The length of the CDR3 is 12 residues. Germline V gene lookup returns CDR1 SGHTA and CDR2 FQGTGA. CDR3 in amino acids: CASSSGNSPLHF. The CDR3 DNA follows: TGTGCCAGCAGCTCGGGGAATTCACCCCTCCACTTT.

V gene TRBV5-8 combines with J gene TRBJ1-4; no definite D call. This CDR3 spans 14 amino acids. Germline CDR1 is SGHTS and CDR2 is YDEGEE. Trimming removed 0 bases from V and 0 bases from J, with 3 bases in between. CDR3 coding DNA: TGTGCCAGCAGCTTGGAGCCAACTAATGAAAAACTGTTTTTT. It codes for CASSLEPTNEKLFF.

This clone occurred once. The chain combines TRBV6-6 with TRBJ1-1; maybe TRBD1 (5 bases). Trimming removed 1 base from V and 1 base from J, with 10 bases in between. The CDR3 is 15 residues long. Germline lookup yields CDR1 MNHNY and CDR2 SVGAGI (reference sequence). CDR3 sequence: CASSYYATGNTEAFF. As DNA, the CDR3 is TGTGCCAGCAGTTACTACGCAACAGGGAACACTGAAGCTTTCTTT.

This clone was counted only a few times. Here the CDR3 DNA reads TGTGCCAGCAGTTACGCCCGACATTCCAATGAAGCTTTCTTT. It codes for CASSYARHSNEAFF. The gene calls are TRBV6-5 and TRBJ1-1; D gene ambiguous. V lost 2 bases to trimming and J lost 7 bases, with 14 bases between them. This CDR3 has 14 residues. Germline values: CDR1 MNHEY, CDR2 SVGAGI.

V is TRBV25-1 and J is TRBJ1-2, with D tentatively TRBD1 (6 bases). V gave up 4 bases and J gave up 8 bases, with 14 bases separating them. The CDR3 runs to 13 residues. CDR1 is MGHDK, CDR2 SYGVNS, per germline. The CDR3 nucleotides are TGTGCCAGCAGTGGTTACAGGGTCAGCGGCTACACCTTC. Protein: CASSGYRVSGYTF.

This chain connects TRBV5-1 to TRBJ2-2; 9 bases map to TRBD1. CDR1 and CDR2 (germline): SGHRS, YFSETQ. The V gene end was trimmed by 7 bases and the J gene end by 5 bases; junction bases not matched to a gene: 6. This CDR3 spans 14 amino acids. As DNA, the CDR3 is TGCGCCAGCCTGGGACAGGGAGGAACCGGGGAGCTGTTTTTT. Translating it yields CASLGQGGTGELFF.

The V call is TRBV29-1, the J call TRBJ1-1; 8 bases fit TRBD1. The CDR3 spans 13 residues. The J segment lost 0 bases and the V segment lost 7 bases, leaving 4 bases of the junction unmatched. The V gene's germline CDR1 is SQVTM and CDR2 ANQGSEA. CDR3 DNA: TGCAGCGGGGACAGGTTCATGAACACTGAAGCTTTCTTT. Its protein is CSGDRFMNTEAFF.

The chain carries TRBV19 and TRBJ1-4; a possible D gene is TRBD1 (5 bases). V was cut by 9 bases and J by 8 bases, with 16 bases left in between. There are 13 residues in the CDR3. Germline CDR1 is LNHDA and CDR2 is SQIVND (reference sequence). The CDR3 nucleotides read TGTGCCAGCAGGGACTTTTCAGAAGAAAAACTGTTTTTT. Translation: CASRDFSEEKLFF.

V and J are TRBV6-5 and TRBJ1-2, with TRBD1 matching over 7 bases. The V and J ends lost 6 bases and 6 bases, in that order; junction bases with no gene match: 13. CDR1 is MNHEY, CDR2 SVGAGI, per germline. The CDR3 loop spans 15 amino acids. Here the CDR3 reads CASSPQAATGNGYTF. DNA of the CDR3: TGTGCCAGCAGCCCCCAGGCCGCGACAGGGAATGGCTACACCTTC.

CDR3 region: CATSDLRGVTGSLNYGYTF. CDR3 nucleotide sequence: TGTGCCACCAGTGATTTACGGGGGGTGACAGGCTCTCTTAACTATGGCTACACCTTC. This chain uses TRBV24-1 with TRBJ1-2; a possible D gene is TRBD1 (6 bases). This CDR3 contains 19 residues. Germline CDR1 KGHDR, CDR2 SFDVKD. V was trimmed by 1 base and J by 1 base, leaving 21 bases between them.

The chain links TRBV7-9 to TRBJ1-2; 8 bases line up with TRBD1. V dropped 6 bases and J dropped 5; count of bases not matched to a gene: 14. Germline V lookup: CDR1 SEHNR, CDR2 FQNEAQ (reference sequence). The CDR3 loop spans 16 amino acids. The CDR3 sequence is CASSHRTGRSEYGYTF. The CDR3, as DNA: TGTGCCAGCAGTCACAGGACAGGGAGATCTGAGTATGGCTACACCTTC.

This chain connects TRBV5-1 to TRBJ1-5; tentatively, D is TRBD1 (5 bases). The CDR3 contains 19 residues. Trimming left V 4 bases short and J 0 bases short, with 23 bases between. CDR1 and CDR2 (germline): SGHRS, YFSETQ. CDR3 amino acids: CASSQIVGPPVYSNQPQHF. The CDR3 bases are TGCGCCAGCAGCCAAATAGTGGGGCCCCCTGTTTATAGCAATCAGCCCCAGCATTTT.

The chain joins TRBV5-1 to TRBJ2-1, with D perhaps TRBD1 (6 bases). The CDR3 runs 15 residues. The V end was cut by 2 bases, the J end by 4 bases, with 13 bases between. The germline gives CDR1 SGHRS, CDR2 YFSETQ. The CDR3 DNA sequence: TGCGCCAGCAGCTTAACAGGGAACGATTACAATGAGCAGTTCTTC. Its protein is CASSLTGNDYNEQFF.

The chain combines TRBV7-8 with TRBJ1-5, with 9 bases lining up with TRBD1. Germline CDR1 SGHVS, CDR2 FQNEAQ. V lost 3 bases and J lost 4; bases outside the gene matches: 4. The CDR3 runs to 15 residues. The CDR3 sequence is CASSLGTGRNQPQHF. The CDR3 DNA reads TGTGCCAGCAGCTTGGGGACAGGGCGGAATCAGCCCCAGCATTTT.

The CDR3 region has the DNA TGTGCCAGCAGGCCCACAGGGAGAGCTGGCTACACCTTC. It codes for CASRPTGRAGYTF. The chain is built from TRBV6-5 and TRBJ1-2, with D possibly TRBD1 on 6 matching bases. Germline-derived CDR1 and CDR2 are MNHEY and SVGAGI. The CDR3 sequence is 13 residues long. Trimming cost V 6 bases and J 7 bases, with 15 bases left between them.

The DNA for the CDR3 is TGCGCCAGCAGCCGGGACAGGATGTCCAAGCAGTACGTC. Translating gives CASSRDRMSKQYV. The rearrangement links TRBV10-1 to TRBJ2-7; 8 nucleotides agree with TRBD1. The CDR3 is 13 amino acids. Germline V gives CDR1 WNHNN, CDR2 SYGVQD (reference sequence). The V gene end was trimmed by 6 bases and the J gene end by 8 bases; junction bases not matched to a gene: 9.

Of note for this clone: Compared with germline, one end of the junction differs, possibly owing to a read error. The chain has TRBV7-7 and TRBJ1-6; weak D call: TRBD1 (6 bases). There are 18 residues in the CDR3. The V gene's germline CDR1 is SSHAT and CDR2 FNYEAQ (reference sequence). CDR3 bases: TGTGCTAGCAGCTCCCCGACAGGAGAACTTTCCTATAATTCACCCCTCCACTTT. Translating it yields CASSSPTGELSYNSPLHF. The full variable domain, with the rest looked up from reference TRBV7-7 and TRBJ1-6, is GAGVSQSPRYKVTKRGQDVTLRCDPISSHATLYWYQQALGQGPEFLTYFNYEAQPDKSGLPSDRFSAERPEGSISTLTIQRTEQRDSAMYRCASSSPTGELSYNSPLHFGNGTRLTVT.

The chain joins TRBV4-1 to TRBJ2-5, with a tentative D call TRBD2 (6 bases). The CDR3 extends over 14 amino acids. Germline V gene lookup returns CDR1 MGHRA and CDR2 YSYEKL. Trimming took 2 bases from V and 4 from J, leaving 11 bases between them. CDR3: CASSQLPGRETQYF. CDR3 coding DNA: TGCGCCAGCAGCCAACTGCCCGGGAGAGAGACCCAGTACTTC.

The sample holds one count of this clone. This chain joins TRBV7-3 and TRBJ2-5, with D unclear. Trimming shortened V by 2 bases and J by 2 bases, and 6 bases separated the two germline ends. In germline, CDR1 is SGHTA, CDR2 FQGTGA. The length of the CDR3 is 13 residues. The CDR3 bases are TGTGCCAGCAGCTTATCGCAGCAAGAGACCCAGTACTTC. It translates to CASSLSQQETQYF.

This clone was detected only a few times. The chain links TRBV10-1 to TRBJ2-2, with 7 bases fitting TRBD1. Germline lookup yields CDR1 WNHNN and CDR2 SYGVQD (reference sequence). V was clipped by 4 bases and J by 6 bases; unmatched bases: 8. The CDR3 sequence is 15 residues long. CDR3 in amino acids: CASSVKGARAGELFF. CDR3 bases: TGCGCCAGCAGTGTAAAGGGGGCAAGAGCCGGGGAGCTGTTTTTT.

This clone was observed a few times. The V gene is TRBV7-6, the J gene TRBJ1-6, with 8 bases that match TRBD1. This CDR3 comprises 17 residues. The V and J ends lost 5 bases and 6 bases, in that order; junction bases with no gene match: 12. The V gene's germline CDR1 is SGHVS and CDR2 FNYEAQ. The CDR3 region is CASSPELGQGGNSPLHF. In DNA, the CDR3 is TGTGCCAGCAGCCCGGAGCTCGGACAGGGAGGTAATTCACCCCTCCACTTT. Drawing the rest from reference TRBV7-6 and TRBJ1-6, the complete variable domain is GAGVSQSPRYKVTKRGQDVALRCDPISGHVSLYWYRQALGQGPEFLTYFNYEAQQDKSGLPNDRFSAERPEGSISTLTIQRTEQRDSAMYRCASSPELGQGGNSPLHFGNGTRLTVT.

The chain joins TRBV6-6 to TRBJ1-6; perhaps TRBD1 as D (6 bases). This CDR3 contains 13 residues. Trimming took off 7 bases at V and 6 bases at J, with 10 bases between the two ends. Germline CDR1 is MNHNY and CDR2 is SVGAGI (reference sequence). The CDR3, as DNA: TGTGCCAGCAATGGACAGTTTAATTCACCCCTCCACTTT. This encodes CASNGQFNSPLHF.

The V and J genes are TRBV7-9 and TRBJ1-2, with 8 nucleotides matching TRBD1. CDR3 length equals 16 residues. The J segment lost 6 bases and the V segment lost 5 bases, leaving 14 bases of the junction unmatched. In germline, CDR1 is SEHNR, CDR2 FQNEAQ (reference sequence). The CDR3 loop reads CASSHRTGTSEHGYTF. As DNA, the CDR3 is TGTGCCAGCAGCCACCGGACAGGGACTTCGGAGCATGGCTACACCTTC.

V gene TRBV10-1 combines with J gene TRBJ2-2; TRBD2 matches 9 bases. CDR1 is WNHNN, CDR2 SYGVQD, per germline (reference sequence). J gave up 6 bases and V 4 bases, and 6 bases lay outside the gene matches. The CDR3 loop spans 15 amino acids. The CDR3 is CASSAAGGPPGELFF. The CDR3 DNA follows: TGCGCCAGCAGTGCGGCGGGGGGGCCCCCCGGGGAGCTGTTTTTT.